The clone carrying this TCR beta chain was found a few times. The CDR3 loop spans 12 amino acids. V was pared by 3 bases and J by 6 bases, with 6 bases between. In germline, CDR1 is LGHDT, CDR2 YNNKEL (reference sequence). The data were taken from a study of blood T cell repertoires in COVID-19. Study information: The United States, Italy and Spain were the sources of the acute and convalescent COVID-19 samples.

Authors' processing steps: Reference gene primers were amplified, and this amplification served to estimate nucleated cell counts. The method was immunoSEQ multiplex PCR; TCRdb's version includes in-frame clones alone and lacks a portion of them. The V and J calls and clone size were taken over from that table, and D and trimming were inferred from the DNA. The sample records 85,000 to 120,000 clones, roughly nine tenths being singletons. The rearrangement links TRBV3-1 (or the pseudogene TRBV3-2) to TRBJ2-1; a weak D match, TRBD2 (5 bases). Sequences were obtained from peripheral blood. The source is a man aged 45-60 years with active COVID-19. The CDR3 DNA sequence: TGTGCCAGCAGCCATAGCGTCAATGAGCAGTTCTTC. Amino acid sequence: CASSHSVNEQFF.